This TCR beta chain stems from a study of cytomegalovirus exposure and HLA in healthy donors. The CDR3 covers 15 residues. The ends were cut back, 1 base at V and 5 bases at J, with 12 bases in the middle. The germline V gene encodes CDR1 LGHNT and CDR2 FRNRAP. On this clone itself: Its specificity is unknown.

Study-wide results and caveats: Immune exposure was documented only through CMV serostatus.

Use of 60 Vbeta and 13 Jbeta primers characterized the PCR. Here immunoSEQ multiplex PCR was the method, and the copy in TCRdb shows in-frame clones only, minus some. The sample records 84,000 or so clones, 76% being singletons. The sequencing input was PBMCs. The TCR was taken from a male donor in good health and CMV-seronegative. This chain links TRBV12-5 with TRBJ2-1, with D possibly matching TRBD1 (7 bases). The CDR3 reads CASGLGQGGNNEQFF. As DNA, the CDR3 is TGTGCTAGTGGTTTGGGACAGGGAGGAAACAATGAGCAGTTCTTC.